These 12 T cell receptor beta chains share one sample of origin, sequenced in a study of identical twins. One entry per CDR3 protein, called by TCRdb with MiXCR from the 5' RACE reads. This sample has roughly 750,000 distinct CDR3 sequences; 21% occur once, and the top ten carry about 4.3%. The same specimen was also included in a second study, on T cells expressing NK-cell markers.

Sequenced material: PBMCs. Receptor source: a young woman in good health.

This clonotype was seen a handful of times. The CDR3 DNA sequence: TGTGCCAGCTCACCACCGGGTTCGAGAGGGAGTGGGCAGCCCCAGCATTTT. It specifies CASSPPGSRGSGQPQHF. The chain employs TRBV18 and TRBJ1-5; no clear D. Trimming shortened V by 0 bases and J by 7 bases, and 19 bases separated the two germline ends. Germline lookup yields CDR1 KGHSH and CDR2 LQKENI. The CDR3 sequence is 17 residues long.

This clonotype came up a few times. This chain connects TRBV9 to TRBJ2-2; D uncertain. This CDR3 has 14 amino acids. Germline V gene sequence: CDR1 SGDLS, CDR2 YYNGEE. Trimming cost V 2 bases and J 3 bases, with 8 bases left between them. The CDR3 sequence is CASSVTSDTGELFF. CDR3 DNA sequence: TGTGCCAGCAGCGTTACCAGTGACACCGGGGAGCTGTTTTTT.

The chain carries TRBV2 and TRBJ2-3, with 11 bases identical to TRBD2. V trimming: 8 bases; J trimming: 2 bases; junction bases outside the gene matches: 3. Germline CDR1 is SNHLY and CDR2 is FYNNEI. This CDR3 has 14 residues. For the CDR3, the DNA is TGTGCCAGCGCACTAGCGGGGGTCACAGATACGCAGTATTTT. It encodes CASALAGVTDTQYF.

The sample holds a few counts of this clonotype. The chain joins TRBV2 to TRBJ2-1, with D unresolved. The CDR3 has 13 residues. V was clipped by 4 bases and J by 7 bases, with 11 bases between them. Germline V gene data show CDR1 as SNHLY and CDR2 as FYNNEI. CDR3 loop: CASSAMLRNEQFF. Here the CDR3 DNA reads TGTGCCAGCAGTGCCATGCTACGGAATGAGCAGTTCTTC. Complete variable domain (other parts from reference TRBV2 and TRBJ2-1): EPEVTQTPSHQVTQMGQEVILRCVPISNHLYFYWYRQILGQKVEFLVSFYNNEISEKSEIFDDQFSVERPDGSNFTLKIRSTKLEDSAMYFCASSAMLRNEQFFGPGTRLTVL.

This clonotype was seen a few times. The V call is TRBV6-4, the J call TRBJ2-3, with D perhaps TRBD1 or TRBD2 (5 bases each). The CDR3 totals 13 residues. Germline CDR1 is MRHNA and CDR2 is SNTAGT. The ends were cut back, 3 bases at V and 6 bases at J, with 10 bases in the middle. The CDR3 reads CASSEQGRDTQYF. The CDR3, as DNA: TGTGCCAGCAGTGAGCAGGGACGGGATACGCAGTATTTT.

In its sample, this clonotype was seen many times. This rearrangement joins TRBV12-3 or TRBV12-4 to TRBJ2-1; 11 nucleotides match TRBD2. V gave up 7 bases and J gave up 5 bases; unmatched junction bases: 4. This CDR3 has 14 amino acids. The CDR3 region is CASTPGLADNEQFF. DNA for the CDR3: TGTGCCAGCACGCCGGGACTAGCGGACAATGAGCAGTTCTTC.

At least ten counts were recorded for this clonotype. The chain links TRBV6-1 to TRBJ1-1, with D maybe TRBD1 (5 bases). This CDR3 comprises 14 residues. Looked up from germline, CDR1 is MNHNS and CDR2 is SASEGT. V was shortened by 5 bases and J by 11 bases, with 21 bases between the two germline ends. CDR3 nucleotides: TGTGCCAGCAGTCCACCGTCCGGCAGGGTGAATGCTTTCTTT. Its translation: CASSPPSGRVNAFF.

The chain has TRBV7-9 and TRBJ1-2; D call uncertain. The ends were cut back, 1 base at V and 5 bases at J, with 20 bases in the middle. The CDR3 length is 17 residues. Germline assignment: CDR1 SEHNR and CDR2 FQNEAQ (reference sequence). CDR3 bases: TGTGCCAGCAGCTTAGGAGGCGGCACCCAAAGGACTTATGGCTACACCTTC. Its protein is CASSLGGGTQRTYGYTF.

This clonotype appeared many times. The rearrangement uses TRBV4-3 and TRBJ2-2, with D possibly matching TRBD2 (5 bases). Between the trimmed V and J ends, which lost 0 bases and 4 bases, there was a span of 18 bases. The germline V gene encodes CDR1 LGHNA and CDR2 YSLEER. This CDR3 comprises 18 residues. The CDR3 DNA follows: TGCGCCAGCAGCCAAGATGAGGGCAGCTTGGGTGGCACCGGGGAGCTGTTTTTT. Its protein product is CASSQDEGSLGGTGELFF.

The rearrangement links TRBV7-8 to TRBJ1-5; D possibly corresponds to TRBD1 (5 bases). Germline loops: CDR1 SGHVS, CDR2 FQNEAQ. Trimming removed 4 bases at V and 9 bases at J, with 16 bases between. This CDR3 comprises 14 residues. CDR3 sequence: CASSSGRSGGPQHF. The CDR3 DNA reads as TGTGCCAGCAGCTCCGGACGGTCGGGGGGGCCCCAGCATTTT. Drawing the rest from reference TRBV7-8 and TRBJ1-5, the complete variable domain is GAGVSQSPRYKVAKRGQDVALRCDPISGHVSLFWYQQALGQGPEFLTYFQNEAQLDKSGLPSDRFFAERPEGSVSTLKIQRTQQEDSAVYLCASSSGRSGGPQHFGDGTRLSIL.

A few counts support this clonotype. CDR3 protein: CSAVGGTRVYNEQFF. The CDR3 nucleotides read TGCAGCGCGGTAGGGGGGACTAGAGTTTACAATGAGCAGTTCTTC. This chain connects TRBV29-1 to TRBJ2-1; 8 positions agree with TRBD2. The CDR3 runs to 15 residues. Germline V gene data show CDR1 as SQVTM and CDR2 as ANQGSEA. The V gene end was trimmed by 7 bases and the J gene end by 4 bases; junction bases not matched to a gene: 12.

The table lists this clonotype with a few counts. The chain links TRBV2 to TRBJ2-1; D gene uncertain. Trimming left V 2 bases short and J 10 bases short, with 12 bases between. From germline, CDR1 is SNHLY and CDR2 FYNNEI. This CDR3 is built from 13 residues. The CDR3 protein is CASSEYELGEQFF. Here the CDR3 DNA reads TGTGCCAGCAGTGAATATGAGTTAGGGGAGCAGTTCTTC.